The source of this T cell receptor beta chain is a study of Ad26.COV2.S vaccination and SARS-CoV-2 variants (dated by TCRdb to the early 2020s). Looking at the study overall: Vaccine-arm donors came from COV1001, a multicentre, randomized, double-blind, placebo-controlled phase I-IIa trial of Ad26.COV2.S in healthy adults. Ad26.COV2.S was given intramuscularly at 5x10^10 or 1x10^11 viral particles, as a single shot or as two shots 56 days apart. TCRbeta repertoire sequencing was used to assess the specificity and breadth of SARS-CoV-2-reactive T cell receptors after Ad26.COV2.S vaccination. The TCR-sequenced set comprised approximately 32 samples: some 19 Ad26.COV2.S vaccine recipients, 5 placebo recipients and 8 SARS-CoV-2 convalescent individuals. Participants in the trial were split at random into five groups of five each, receiving low-dose or high-dose Ad26.COV2.S once or twice, or else placebo on both occasions. Investigators did not know the trial group allocation while performing experiments and assessing outcomes. General findings and caveats noted by the study authors: Substantial breadth of spike-specific CD8+ and CD4+ T cell responses was reported after vaccination. The authors noted that the TCR breadth and depth analyses may have underestimated total T cell responses. Comparable non-spike TCR breadth was observed between vaccine and placebo recipients, consistent with only spike being contained in the vaccine. Compared with placebo recipients, Ad26.COV2.S recipients showed higher spike-specific TCR breadth (P = 0.0014). The study lacked the statistical power to compare responses across vaccine doses or regimens.

This sample's treatment or condition label indicates: some 19 received Ad26.COV2.S at low or high dose, single or two shots; about 5 received placebo; per-sample allocation not given. Repertoires of vaccine and placebo recipients were sequenced from samples taken on day 63 after the first injection. In Cohort 1b, around 23 adults aged 18-55 years were enrolled at a single site in Boston, USA, between 29 July and 7 August 2020. As a vaccine, Ad26.COV2.S was a replication-incompetent adenovirus type 26 vector that expressed a prefusion-stabilized SARS-CoV-2 spike protein derived from the original Wuhan strain. The immunoSEQ Assay was the method used to sequence TCRbeta CDR3 regions. After extraction, genomic DNA underwent amplification by bias-controlled multiplex PCR, followed by high-throughput sequencing. The original pipeline was this. To quantify the absolute abundance of every unique TCRbeta CDR3 region, sequences were collapsed and filtered. T cell fraction was estimated by normalization of TCRbeta template counts to usable DNA, with usable DNA being measured through amplification of reference genes present in all nucleated cells. Repertoire TCRs were annotated as SARS-CoV-2-specific by exact matching of V gene, CDR3 amino acid sequence and J gene to a known reactive TCR set. The reference SARS-CoV-2 TCR set came from MIRA and was filtered for enrichment in COVID-19-positive ImmuneCODE repertoires, removing public or cross-reactive TCRs. Drawing on the MIRA antigens, annotated TCRs were analysed further at the level of specific ORF or position within ORF. Depth was the summed frequency of annotated unique rearrangements, while breadth was defined as annotated unique rearrangements over total unique productive rearrangements. Two-sided Wilcoxon rank-sum tests were applied when comparing TCR breadth between groups. Not all clones reach the TCRdb copy of this immuneACCESS table, which keeps in-frame sequences only. Checked studies attribute under half of the gap to unresolved V genes and leave the rest unexplained. From that table come the V and J calls and clone size; the DNA was used to work out D and trimming. In this sample the table shows about 450,000 clones, roughly nine tenths of which occur a single time. In total, the top ten clones hold roughly 2.5% of the sample.

This clone was detected once. What this receptor recognizes is not known. Within one base of it there is no much larger clone, and no base qualities were kept. The material was peripheral blood, obtained in a trial of Ad26.COV2.S vaccine versus placebo. This clonotype was obtained from a person aged 18-65 years who received the Ad26.COV2.S COVID-19 vaccine or a placebo.

The CDR3 loop reads CASSPDRGMDTF. The nucleotide sequence is TGTGCCAGCAGTCCAGACAGGGGTATGGACACCTTC. The chain joins TRBV2 to TRBJ1-2; TRBD1 matches 8 bases in the middle. Here V drops 5 bases and J drops 12 bases, and the junction holds 8 bases not matched to any gene. Including cysteine and phenylalanine, the CDR3 has 12 amino acids. Only CDR3 DNA is held: 36 bases, read in frame from base 1. The germline V gene encodes CDR1 SNHLY and CDR2 FYNNEI.